Described below is a single TCR beta chain sequence and its context. Its antigen is still unknown. Germline V gives CDR1 SGHDN, CDR2 FVKESK. The CDR3 is 12 amino acids. Trimming cost V 5 bases and J 5 bases, with 9 bases left between them. The sample comes from a study of T cell responses to AZD1222 COVID-19 vaccine. Using immunoSEQ multiplex PCR, the repertoire was profiled, and TCRdb retains in-frame clones only, with some absent. The data contain 170,000 or so clones, just over 90% of them singletons. Whole-study results and caveats: Spike-specific TCR breadth and depth rose after two AZD1222 doses. Nearly half of the spike-specific TCRs reportedly recognize variant regions that carry no mutations. Spike regions recognized by vaccine-associated CD4 TCRs spanned the protein, led by 160-218 and 743-854.

The TCR originated in an adult in good health. This chain uses TRBV14 with TRBJ1-1, with no clear D. Sequencing was performed on peripheral blood, taken on day 0 of AZD1222 vaccination. CDR3: CASSVTSTEAFF. In nucleotides, the CDR3 is TGTGCCAGCAGCGTTACTTCGACTGAAGCTTTCTTT.